This T cell receptor beta chain was found in a study of T cell responses to AZD1222 COVID-19 vaccine listed by TCRdb under 2021. In terms of the full investigation: TCR sequencing covered more than 230 trial participants: 200 to 220 given two doses of AZD1222 and approximately 26 given two doses of MenACWY control vaccine. Trial participants were enrolled by age into 18-55, 56-69 and 70-plus year subgroups, with approximately 150, 30 and 60 TCR-sequenced participants respectively. General findings and caveats noted by the study authors: Conclusions about previously exposed vaccinees were limited because only six AZD1222 recipients were SARS-CoV-2 seropositive at baseline. CD4 TCRs associated with the vaccine covered the entire spike protein, and the dominant responses were in regions 160-218 and 743-854. No day 14 peak-response samples were available, so repertoires were characterized only after the peak T cell response. Reportedly, almost half of the unique spike-specific TCRs recognized epitopes lying outside the regions that are mutated in the B.1.351 and B.1.1.7 variants. After two AZD1222 doses, spike-specific TCR breadth and depth were significantly higher than at day 0 and than in MenACWY recipients. Participants were mostly white British, with more females than males. The authors suggested clonal diversity may have been underestimated. In the small 56-69-year group, the increase in depth fell short of significance, most likely because of low power.

Turning to this clone: This clone's antigen is unknown. It has no much larger one-base neighbor in the sample; base qualities were not kept.

The CDR3 regions of human TCRbeta chains were analyzed by immunosequencing. Under the source paper's analysis protocol: Repertoire TCRs were checked for matches against a reference library of SARS-CoV-2-specific TCRs that had been generated using the MIRA antigen-specificity platform. Breadth was defined as the fraction of unique TCRs that were SARS-CoV-2-associated. Depth was defined as the fraction of total T cells that were SARS-CoV-2-associated. Using the MIRA data, every spike-specific TCR was mapped to the spike region that the TCR reacted to and assigned to either a CD4 or a CD8 class. Log10-transformed breadth and depth values were compared by one-way ANOVA with Sidak's multiple comparisons tests. Sourced from immuneACCESS, this table was stored by TCRdb with only in-frame sequences that have V and J called. A share of the clones is absent; for the studies checked, an unresolved V gene accounts for under half, and the remainder has no known explanation. V, J and clone size are those of that table, while D and trimming were read from the DNA. This sample comprises around 140,000 clones, 90% to 95% of them detected only once. The ten most abundant clones make up roughly 4% of the sample.

V was cut back by 6 bases and J by 3 bases, leaving a gap of 15 bases between them. The CDR3 spans 15 residues, from the cysteine through the phenylalanine. This entry keeps only the CDR3 DNA: 45 bases, framed from base 1. CDR1 and CDR2, looked up from the germline V gene, are MRHNA and SNTAGT. The label giving this sample's time point can be read as: about 28 days (+/-7) after the second vaccine dose. Because spike-specific TCR depth and breadth did not differ between the two schedules, AZD1222 recipients who got a second dose at roughly 4 weeks were pooled with those who got a second dose at roughly 12 weeks. The vaccinee samples were drawn from two UK trials, COV001 and COV002, one of which was a single-blind randomized controlled phase 2/3 trial testing AZD1222 (ChAdOx1 nCoV-19) in healthy adults. For TCRbeta chain sequencing, PBMC samples from trial participants were taken at day 0 and at day 28 after the second dose.

The sequence came from an adult who received the AZD1222 COVID-19 vaccine. The rearranged segments are TRBV6-4 and TRBJ2-1; the best D guess is TRBD2, with 5 bases matching. Source: peripheral blood, taken 28 days after the second AZD1222 dose. The DNA is as follows: TGTGCCAGCAGCCCCCTAGCAGAAAGCTACAATGAGCAGTTCTTC. This gives the protein CASSPLAESYNEQFF.